These T cell receptor beta chains were read from a single sample in a study of cytomegalovirus exposure and HLA in healthy donors. Sequenced by immunoSEQ multiplex PCR; TCRdb stores in-frame clones only, minus some. Here the sample spans roughly 150,000 clones, roughly 84% being singletons. The material sequenced was PBMCs. The receptors here all came from a young woman in good health and CMV-seronegative. Both conserved end residues are part of each CDR3. The D gene is left open where the match is weak. Only part of the rows carry a size: once, few, many, or a class if the clone is expanded.

j_call,d_call,clone_size,v_call,cdr3_nt,cdr3_aa
TRBJ2-3,TRBD2,-,TRBV11-2,TGTGCCAGCAGCTTAGAAGGGCTAGCGGGGTCAGATACGCAGTATTTT,CASSLEGLAGSDTQYF
TRBJ2-3,-,-,TRBV11-2,TGTGCCAGCAGCCTTAGAGAACAGGAAAGAGGCACAGATACGCAGTATTTT,CASSLREQERGTDTQYF
TRBJ2-1,-,-,TRBV19,TGTGCCAGTAGTCCCTTAGGGGGGGCCCGCTCCTACAATGAGCAGTTCTTC,CASSPLGGARSYNEQFF
TRBJ2-7,-,few,TRBV20-1,TGCAGTGCCCCTAGCAGCCACGAGCAGTACTTC,CSAPSSHEQYF
TRBJ2-7,TRBD1,-,TRBV11-3,TGTGCCAGCAGCTTAGGACTTACAGGGGCGGACGAGCAGTACTTC,CASSLGLTGADEQYF
TRBJ2-1,TRBD2,-,TRBV9,TGTGCCAGCAGCGTAACCTATAGCGGGTTCGCCTACAATGAGCAGTTCTTC,CASSVTYSGFAYNEQFF
TRBJ2-7,TRBD1,-,TRBV27,TGTGCCAGCAGTTCGCCGGACAGGGGCTCCTACGAGCAGTACTTC,CASSSPDRGSYEQYF
TRBJ2-5,-,-,TRBV18,TGTGCCAGCTCACCACGACTGTTAGAGACCCAGTACTTC,CASSPRLLETQYF
TRBJ2-7,TRBD2,-,TRBV2,TGTGCCAGCAGTGACGAACTAGCGGGTACCTACGAGCAGTACTTC,CASSDELAGTYEQYF
TRBJ2-7,-,-,TRBV19,TGTGCCAGTAGTGCACGCCTTTCAGGGGTCTCGTATTACGAGCAGTACTTC,CASSARLSGVSYYEQYF
TRBJ1-2,TRBD1,once,TRBV6-5,TGTGCCAGCAGCCAGGCAGCCGGGACAGTATATGGCTACACCTTC,CASSQAAGTVYGYTF
TRBJ2-3,-,-,TRBV27,TGTGCCAGCAGCGAACCGGGTGCGCAGTATTTT,CASSEPGAQYF
TRBJ1-5,TRBD1,-,TRBV2,TGTGCCAGCAGGGGGACAGGGGGCGGTCAGCCCCAGCATTTT,CASRGTGGGQPQHF
TRBJ2-5,TRBD2,few,TRBV28,TGTGCCAGTATCGGGAGTGGGGGGGTGGAGACCCAGTACTTC,CASIGSGGVETQYF
TRBJ2-2,-,-,TRBV19,TGTGCCAGTAGTATAGGACAGATCACCGGGGAGCTGTTTTTT,CASSIGQITGELFF
TRBJ2-1,-,once,TRBV7-2,TGTGCCAGCAGGTGGGGGACATCCAACAATGAGCAGTTCTTC,CASRWGTSNNEQFF
TRBJ2-7,TRBD1,-,TRBV5-1,TGCGCCAGCAGCCCCGGACAGGGGGGCGAGCAGTACTTC,CASSPGQGGEQYF
TRBJ1-5,TRBD1,-,TRBV18,TGTGCCAGCTCACCGCCTGGACAGGGGATTCAGCCCCAGCATTTT,CASSPPGQGIQPQHF
TRBJ2-6,-,-,TRBV5-1,TGCGCCAGCAGCTTTGCCGGAGGGTCTGGGGCCAACGTCCTGACTTTC,CASSFAGGSGANVLTF
TRBJ1-2,-,-,TRBV29-1,TGCAGCGTTATCGGGAAGTCTAACTATGGCTACACCTTC,CSVIGKSNYGYTF
TRBJ2-1,TRBD2,-,TRBV18,TGTGCCAGCTCACCACAGGGCGGGACTAGCGGGCAGTTCTTC,CASSPQGGTSGQFF
TRBJ2-7,TRBD1,-,TRBV28,TGTGCCAGCCGGGACAGGGCCTACGAGCAGTACTTC,CASRDRAYEQYF
TRBJ1-2,-,-,TRBV2,TGTGCCAGCAGTGATCAGGGTTTGACCTTC,CASSDQGLTF
TRBJ1-1,TRBD1,-,TRBV29-1,TGCAGCGTTTCACAGGGGACTGAAGCTTTCTTT,CSVSQGTEAFF
TRBJ1-2,-,-,TRBV11-2,TGTGCCAGCAGCCCCCAATATGGCTACACCTTC,CASSPQYGYTF
TRBJ2-5,-,-,TRBV2,TGTGCCAGCAGCGACAACCAAGAGACCCAGTACTTC,CASSDNQETQYF
TRBJ1-5,-,-,TRBV19,TGTGCCAGTAGTATCCCCCAGCTATATAGCGGCAATCAGCCCCAGCATTTT,CASSIPQLYSGNQPQHF
TRBJ2-7,-,-,TRBV7-9,TGTGCCAGCAGCTTAGCGGGCCTCCCCTCGGAGCAGTACTTC,CASSLAGLPSEQYF
TRBJ1-2,-,-,TRBV6-5,TGTGCCAGCAGCTACTCAGGGGAGGGGAGTAGTGGCTACACCTTC,CASSYSGEGSSGYTF
TRBJ1-4,TRBD1,-,TRBV5-1,TGCGCCAGCAGCTCGGGACAGATGAATGAAAAACTGTTTTTT,CASSSGQMNEKLFF
TRBJ1-1,-,-,TRBV6-5,TGTGCCAGCAGCGCACATGCCCCAGGGTACACTGAAGCTTTCTTT,CASSAHAPGYTEAFF
TRBJ1-5,TRBD1,-,TRBV7-6,TGTGCCAGCAGCTCGACAGGGGGTCAGCCCCAGCATTTT,CASSSTGGQPQHF
TRBJ2-2,TRBD2,-,TRBV11-2,TGTGCCACCCGGGGGGGGAACACCGGGGAGCTGTTTTTT,CATRGGNTGELFF
TRBJ2-7,TRBD2,-,TRBV9,TGTGCCAGCAGCGTAGGCACTAGCGGCTCCTACGAGCAGTACTTC,CASSVGTSGSYEQYF
TRBJ1-2,TRBD1,-,TRBV5-8,TGTGCCAGCAGCTTACTACAGGGGAACGGCTACACCTTC,CASSLLQGNGYTF
TRBJ1-4,-,-,TRBV7-6,TGTGCCAGCAGCATAGGGGAGGGTCCGACTAATGAAAAACTGTTTTTT,CASSIGEGPTNEKLFF
TRBJ2-7,TRBD2,-,TRBV6-6,TGTGCCAGCAGTTTTCCAACTAGCGGGTTCTCCTACGAGCAGTACTTC,CASSFPTSGFSYEQYF
TRBJ2-7,TRBD2,-,TRBV7-2,TGTGCCAGCAGCTTCCGACTAGCGGGCTCCTACGAGCAGTACTTC,CASSFRLAGSYEQYF
TRBJ1-1,-,-,TRBV11-3,TGTGCCAGCAGCTTAGGGCCAGGGTTTGAGGCTTTCTTT,CASSLGPGFEAFF
TRBJ2-3,-,few,TRBV5-6,TGTGCCAGCAGCTTGCGAATAGCGTCTAGCACAGATACGCAGTATTTT,CASSLRIASSTDTQYF
TRBJ1-4,TRBD1,-,TRBV18,TGTGCCAGCTCATCGGGACAGGGCGCTAATGAAAAACTGTTTTTT,CASSSGQGANEKLFF
TRBJ2-7,TRBD2,-,TRBV5-1,TGCGCCAGCAGCTTGCTGGGACTAGCGGGCCCCTACGAGCAGTACTTC,CASSLLGLAGPYEQYF
TRBJ2-3,-,few,TRBV5-8,TGTGCCAGCAGTCAAGGGGCGAGGACAGATACGCAGTATTTT,CASSQGARTDTQYF
TRBJ2-3,-,once,TRBV28,TGTGCCAGCAGTCCTATTTCTCGGGATCTCACAGATACGCAGTATTTT,CASSPISRDLTDTQYF
TRBJ2-2,-,-,TRBV9,TGTGCCAGCAGCCCCCGGGGGTTGAACACCGGGGAGCTGTTTTTT,CASSPRGLNTGELFF
TRBJ1-5,-,once,TRBV5-1,TGCGCCAGCAGCTTGAACCTAGGGGATCAGCCCCAGCATTTT,CASSLNLGDQPQHF
TRBJ2-7,-,-,TRBV5-1,TGCGCCAGCAGCCCAACCCGGGGGACCGAGCAGTACTTC,CASSPTRGTEQYF
TRBJ1-3,-,-,TRBV9,TGTGCCAGCAGCGCCACGGCGGGTTTATCTGGAAACACCATATATTTT,CASSATAGLSGNTIYF
TRBJ2-2,-,-,TRBV7-9,TGTGCCAGCACCTGGGGGGACGTGAACACCGGGGAGCTGTTTTTT,CASTWGDVNTGELFF
TRBJ2-1,TRBD2,-,TRBV4-3,TGCGCCAGCAGCCAGCGGACTAGTACTGAGCAGTTCTTC,CASSQRTSTEQFF
TRBJ1-5,-,-,TRBV6-6,TGTGCCAGCAGTGCCGACAGTAGCAATCAGCCCCAGCATTTT,CASSADSSNQPQHF
TRBJ2-5,TRBD1,-,TRBV27,TGTGCCAGCAGTTTAAGACAGGGAAGTCAAGAGACCCAGTACTTC,CASSLRQGSQETQYF
TRBJ2-7,-,-,TRBV28,TGTGCCAGCAGTTCGTATGAGGGTCGCAACGAGCAGTACTTC,CASSSYEGRNEQYF